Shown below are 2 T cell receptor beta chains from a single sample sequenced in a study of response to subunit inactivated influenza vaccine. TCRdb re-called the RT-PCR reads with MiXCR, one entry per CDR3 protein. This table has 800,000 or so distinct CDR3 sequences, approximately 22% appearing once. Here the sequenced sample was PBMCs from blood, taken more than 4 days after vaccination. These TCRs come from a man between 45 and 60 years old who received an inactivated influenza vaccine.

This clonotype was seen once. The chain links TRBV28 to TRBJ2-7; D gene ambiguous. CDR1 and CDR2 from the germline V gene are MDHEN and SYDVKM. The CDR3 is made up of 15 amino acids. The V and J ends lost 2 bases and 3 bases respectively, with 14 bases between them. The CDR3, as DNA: TGTGCCAGCAGTTTAATGGGGTCCGGGCACTACGAGCAGTACTTC. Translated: CASSLMGSGHYEQYF.

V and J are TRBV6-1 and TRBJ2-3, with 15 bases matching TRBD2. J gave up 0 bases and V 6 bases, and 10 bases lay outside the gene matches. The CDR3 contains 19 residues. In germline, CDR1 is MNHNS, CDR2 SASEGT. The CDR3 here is CASSLPGLAGGPSTDTQYF. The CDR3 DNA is TGTGCCAGCAGCCTGCCGGGACTAGCGGGGGGACCTAGCACAGATACGCAGTATTTT.